A single sample gave rise to the 15 T cell receptor beta chains below, sequenced in a study of blood T cell repertoires in COVID-19. Assay: immunoSEQ multiplex PCR; the TCRdb copy retains only in-frame clones and omits some. This table has around 40,000 clones, approximately 87% appearing once. The sample consisted of peripheral blood. The receptor set was obtained from a man in his fifties or sixties with active or convalescent COVID-19.

The chain recombines TRBV27 with TRBJ2-3, with D possibly TRBD1 on 7 matching bases. The CDR3 runs 15 residues. V lost 5 bases, J lost 2 bases, and 14 bases lay in between. CDR1 MNHEY and CDR2 SMNVEV come from the germline V gene (reference sequence). Here the CDR3 reads CASSLQGGLTDTQYF. Written as DNA, the CDR3 is TGTGCCAGCAGTCTTCAGGGGGGCCTCACAGATACGCAGTATTTT.

V and J are TRBV7-9 and TRBJ2-1; 8 bases line up with TRBD2. Germline V gene sequence: CDR1 SEHNR, CDR2 FQNEAQ (reference sequence). The V gene end was trimmed by 5 bases and the J gene end by 1 base; junction bases not matched to a gene: 7. The CDR3 loop spans 16 amino acids. This CDR3 is CASSLQREWSYNEQFF. The CDR3 nucleotides are TGTGCCAGCAGCCTCCAGCGGGAGTGGTCCTACAATGAGCAGTTCTTC. The whole variable domain, remainder taken from reference TRBV7-9 and TRBJ2-1, is DTGVSQNPRHKITKRGQNVTFRCDPISEHNRLYWYRQTLGQGPEFLTYFQNEAQLEKSRLLSDRFSAERPKGSFSTLEIQRTEQGDSAMYLCASSLQREWSYNEQFFGPGTRLTVL.

The CDR3 nucleotides are TGCGCCAGCAGCCCCGGGAGTACCGGGGAGCTGTTTTTT. Amino acids: CASSPGSTGELFF. The chain employs TRBV5-1 and TRBJ2-2; perhaps TRBD2 as D (6 bases). This CDR3 comprises 13 residues. Trimming shortened V by 4 bases and J by 5 bases, and 9 bases separated the two germline ends. Germline values: CDR1 SGHRS, CDR2 YFSETQ.

The rearrangement joins TRBV27 to TRBJ2-5; 9 positions agree with TRBD2. Germline-derived CDR1 and CDR2 are MNHEY and SMNVEV (reference sequence). The CDR3 extends over 19 amino acids. V was clipped by 4 bases and J by 5 bases; unmatched bases: 20. The DNA of the CDR3 is TGTGCCAGCAGTTCCCACCCTTTGGGAGCGGGGGGCCCCTCCGAGACCCAGTACTTC. Translating it yields CASSSHPLGAGGPSETQYF.

The CDR3 DNA reads as TGTGCCAGCTCAGATAACAGGGGAGTTGGCAATCAGCCCCAGCATTTT. As protein: CASSDNRGVGNQPQHF. The chain recombines TRBV18 with TRBJ1-5; 7 positions match TRBD1. Germline V lookup: CDR1 KGHSH, CDR2 LQKENI. CDR3 length equals 16 residues. J gave up 2 bases and V 5 bases, and 9 bases lay outside the gene matches.

This sequence joins TRBV28 and TRBJ1-2; D is undetermined. This CDR3 spans 13 amino acids. Germline CDR1 is MDHEN and CDR2 is SYDVKM. V lost 6 bases to trimming and J lost 6 bases, with 14 bases between them. CDR3 DNA sequence: TGTGCCAGCAGCCTCCGGGAGGGTGATGGCTACACCTTC. Its translation: CASSLREGDGYTF.

This chain joins TRBV3-1 (or the pseudogene TRBV3-2) and TRBJ2-7; TRBD2 might be the D (6 bases). The ends were cut back, 3 bases at V and 3 bases at J, with 12 bases in the middle. The CDR3 contains 14 residues. From germline, CDR1 is LGHDT and CDR2 YNNKEL (reference sequence). The DNA of the CDR3 is TGTGCCAGCAGCCAGGGACTTCTTCGCTACGAGCAGTACTTC. This gives the protein CASSQGLLRYEQYF.

The chain links TRBV2 to TRBJ1-1, with TRBD1 as a possible D gene (5 bases). The CDR3 is 15 amino acids. The ends were cut back, 6 bases at V and 1 base at J, with 15 bases in the middle. The germline gives CDR1 SNHLY, CDR2 FYNNEI. CDR3 sequence (DNA): TGTGCCAGCAGCCGCCATACGGGGGAGAACACTGAAGCTTTCTTT. Its protein is CASSRHTGENTEAFF.

The chain couples TRBV7-9 to TRBJ1-2; D ambiguous. The V end was cut by 1 base, the J end by 1 base, with 10 bases between. Germline V gene lookup returns CDR1 SEHNR and CDR2 FQNEAQ (reference sequence). CDR3 length equals 15 residues. CDR3 region: CASSLELGSNYGYTF. CDR3 coding DNA: TGTGCCAGCAGCTTAGAATTGGGGAGTAACTATGGCTACACCTTC.

The chain has TRBV7-5 and TRBJ1-1; TRBD1 is taken as the D call from the table, unchecked against the DNA. TRBV7-5 is a documented pseudogene. This CDR3 spans 21 amino acids. CDR3: CARSYRTESQGLSRYCTEAFF. The CDR3 nucleotides are TGTGCCAGAAGCTACCGCACTGAGTCCCAGGGCTTGAGTCGTTATTGCACTGAAGCTTTCTTT.

The rearrangement uses TRBV5-4 and TRBJ2-3; 11 bases map to TRBD2. The germline CDR1 and CDR2 sequences are SGHNT and YYREEE (reference sequence). V lost 2 bases, J lost 4 bases, and 6 bases stayed unmatched. This CDR3 is built from 16 residues. The CDR3, as DNA: TGTGCCAGCAGCTTCCTACTAGCGGGAGTGTCAGATACGCAGTATTTT. This sequence encodes CASSFLLAGVSDTQYF.

This clone was detected only once. The chain uses TRBV7-2 and TRBJ2-7, with 11 nucleotides matching TRBD2. CDR1 SGHTA and CDR2 FQGNSA come from the germline V gene. The CDR3 loop spans 16 amino acids. Losses at the gene ends were 2 bases for V and 2 bases for J; bases not matched to a gene: 5. Here the CDR3 DNA reads TGTGCCAGCAGCTTAAAAGTAGCGGGAGGGCCCTACGAGCAGTACTTC. Its protein product is CASSLKVAGGPYEQYF.

This clone has more than one count but fewer than ten. The chain recombines TRBV6-6 with TRBJ2-7; D possibly corresponds to TRBD2 (6 bases). The germline CDR1 and CDR2 sequences are MNHNY and SVGAGI (reference sequence). There are 14 residues in the CDR3. Trimming took 8 bases from V and 0 from J, leaving 14 bases between them. The CDR3 reads CASGERGTSYEQYV. The DNA of the CDR3 is TGTGCCAGCGGGGAACGGGGGACCTCCTACGAGCAGTACGTC.

This clone was counted a few times. V is TRBV20-1 and J is TRBJ1-1; TRBD1 might be the D (6 bases). CDR3 length: 11 residues. Trimming left V 5 bases short and J 7 bases short, with 11 bases between. CDR1 is DFQATT, CDR2 SNEGSKA, per germline (reference sequence). CDR3 loop: CSASQGIEAFF. In DNA, the CDR3 is TGCAGTGCTTCACAGGGAATTGAAGCTTTCTTT.

The chain joins TRBV28 to TRBJ1-4; TRBD1 matches 7 bases. The junction had 14 bases not matched to a gene; V was cut back by 6 bases and J by 7 bases. The CDR3 spans 16 residues. Germline assignment: CDR1 MDHEN and CDR2 SYDVKM. In nucleotides, the CDR3 is TGTGCCAGCAGGGAGCAAAGTGACAGGGAGATTGAAAAACTGTTTTTT. This translates into CASREQSDREIEKLFF.